This TCR beta chain was profiled in a study of T cell responses to AZD1222 COVID-19 vaccine. On the study more broadly: Second-dose schedules of about 4 or about 12 weeks were combined. General study points: CD4 TCRs associated with vaccination spanned spike, dominating at 160-218 and 743-854. Possibly, clonal diversity was underestimated; donors were largely white British and included more females. Repertoire collection took place solely once the T cell response had peaked.

The repertoire was sequenced with immunoSEQ multiplex PCR; TCRdb's copy has only in-frame clones and lacks some. The profile shows more than 95,000 clones, about 89% of them singletons. Points on this clone: Antigen unknown.

This clonotype was obtained from an adult in good health. The sequencing used peripheral blood, collected on day 0 of AZD1222 vaccination.

CDR3 nucleotides: TGCGCCAGCAGCTTGGGCCTAGCGGGACCAGAAGAGACCCAGTACTTC. Translated, it gives CASSLGLAGPEETQYF. This chain uses TRBV5-1 with TRBJ2-5; TRBD2 matches at 9 bases. Germline V gene lookup returns CDR1 SGHRS and CDR2 YFSETQ. This CDR3 comprises 16 residues. The junction had 6 bases not matched to a gene; V was cut back by 0 bases and J by 3 bases.